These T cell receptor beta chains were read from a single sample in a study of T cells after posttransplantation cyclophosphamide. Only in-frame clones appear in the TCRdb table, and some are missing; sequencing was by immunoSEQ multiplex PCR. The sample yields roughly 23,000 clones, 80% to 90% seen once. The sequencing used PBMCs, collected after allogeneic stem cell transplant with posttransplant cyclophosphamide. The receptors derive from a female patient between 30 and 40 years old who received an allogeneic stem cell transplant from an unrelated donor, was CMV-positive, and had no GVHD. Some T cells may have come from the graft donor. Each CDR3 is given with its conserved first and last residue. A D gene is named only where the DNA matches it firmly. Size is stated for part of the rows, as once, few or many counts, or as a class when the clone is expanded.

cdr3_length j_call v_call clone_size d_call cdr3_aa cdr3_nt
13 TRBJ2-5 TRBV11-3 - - CASSLGPRETQYF TGTGCCAGCAGCTTAGGCCCGAGGGAGACCCAGTACTTC
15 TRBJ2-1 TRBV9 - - CASSPYGGSYNEQFF TGTGCCAGCAGCCCATACGGGGGATCCTACAATGAGCAGTTCTTC
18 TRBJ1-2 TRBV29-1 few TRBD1 CSVEADADRGALPYGYTF TGCAGCGTTGAGGCGGATGCCGACAGGGGGGCACTCCCCTATGGCTACACCTTC
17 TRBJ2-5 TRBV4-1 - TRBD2 CASSQGSQRGVGETQYF TGCGCCAGCAGCCAAGGCTCCCAGCGGGGGGTCGGAGAGACCCAGTACTTC
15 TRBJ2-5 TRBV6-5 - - CASSYQDRGKETQYF TGTGCCAGCAGTTACCAGGACAGAGGAAAAGAGACCCAGTACTTC
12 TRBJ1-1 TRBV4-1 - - CASSQPGAEAFF TGCGCCAGCAGCCAGCCCGGAGCTGAAGCTTTCTTT
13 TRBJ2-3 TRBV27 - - CASTGSGTDTQYF TGTGCCAGCACGGGTAGCGGCACAGATACGCAGTATTTT
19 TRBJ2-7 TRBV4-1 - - CASSQDLKRLRGLPYEQYF TGCGCCAGCAGCCAAGATTTAAAACGATTGCGGGGACTCCCCTACGAGCAGTACTTC
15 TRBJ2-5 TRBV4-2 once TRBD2 CASSQERGDQETQYF TGTGCCAGCAGCCAAGAACGGGGGGACCAAGAGACCCAGTACTTC
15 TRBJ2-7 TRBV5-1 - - CASSLDTGGGGEQYF TGCGCCAGCAGCTTGGACACAGGGGGGGGAGGCGAGCAGTACTTC
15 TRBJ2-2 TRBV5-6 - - CASSRGRHGVWELFF TGTGCCAGCAGCCGAGGGAGACACGGAGTGTGGGAGCTGTTTTTT
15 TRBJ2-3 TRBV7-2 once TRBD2 CASSLVLAGEHTQYF TGTGCCAGCAGCTTAGTCCTAGCGGGGGAACATACGCAGTATTTT
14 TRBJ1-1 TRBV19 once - CASSLRVGNTEAFF TGTGCCAGTAGTCTCCGCGTTGGGAACACTGAAGCTTTCTTT
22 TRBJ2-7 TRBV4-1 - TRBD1 CASSQLQNIGTGVSQRSYEQYF TGCGCCAGCAGCCAACTCCAAAATATTGGGACAGGGGTTTCCCAACGCTCCTACGAGCAGTACTTC
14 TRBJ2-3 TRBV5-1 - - CASTTGTAVDTQYF TGCGCCAGCACAACCGGGACTGCTGTGGATACGCAGTATTTT
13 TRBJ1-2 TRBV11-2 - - CASSAGRGYGYTF TGTGCCAGCAGCGCGGGGAGAGGGTATGGCTACACCTTC
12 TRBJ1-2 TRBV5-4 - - CASSLYRRGYTF TGTGCCAGCAGCTTGTACAGGCGAGGCTACACCTTC
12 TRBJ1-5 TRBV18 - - CASSRANQPQHF TGTGCCAGCTCACGGGCTAATCAGCCCCAGCATTTT
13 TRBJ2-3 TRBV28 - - CASQGYRTDTQYF TGTGCCAGCCAGGGGTATCGCACAGATACGCAGTATTTT
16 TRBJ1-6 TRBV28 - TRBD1 CASTQRTGGYNSPLHF TGTGCCAGCACCCAAAGGACAGGGGGCTATAATTCACCCCTCCACTTT
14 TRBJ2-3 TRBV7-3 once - CASSSTGRPDTQYF TGTGCCAGCAGCTCCACGGGGAGACCAGATACGCAGTATTTT
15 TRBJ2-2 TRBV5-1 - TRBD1 CASTQGAPNTGELFF TGCGCCAGCACACAGGGGGCGCCTAACACCGGGGAGCTGTTTTTT
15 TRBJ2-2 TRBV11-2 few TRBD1 CASSADRANTGELFF TGTGCCAGCAGCGCTGACAGGGCGAACACCGGGGAGCTGTTTTTT
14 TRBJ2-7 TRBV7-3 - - CASSLGQSSYEQYF TGTGCCAGCAGCTTAGGGCAGAGCTCCTACGAGCAGTACTTC
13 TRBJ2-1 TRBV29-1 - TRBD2 CSVDVAGGNEQFF TGCAGCGTTGACGTAGCGGGGGGCAATGAGCAGTTCTTC
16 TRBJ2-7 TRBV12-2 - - CASRLERFGGGYEQYF TGTGCAAGTCGCTTAGAGAGGTTCGGCGGGGGCTACGAGCAGTACTTC
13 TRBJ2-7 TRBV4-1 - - CASSQDTAYEQYF TGCGCCAGCAGCCAAGATACAGCCTACGAGCAGTACTTC
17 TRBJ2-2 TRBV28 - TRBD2 CASSREGLAGYTGELFF TGTGCCAGCAGCCGGGAGGGACTAGCGGGGTACACCGGGGAGCTGTTTTTT
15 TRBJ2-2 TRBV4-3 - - CASSQETGNTGELFF TGCGCCAGCAGCCAAGAAACGGGGAACACCGGGGAGCTGTTTTTT
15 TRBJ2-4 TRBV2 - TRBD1 CASTGTELAKNIQYF TGTGCCAGCACAGGGACAGAGTTAGCCAAAAACATTCAGTACTTC
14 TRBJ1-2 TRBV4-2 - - CASSQEGQAYGYTF TGTGCCAGCAGCCAAGAGGGCCAGGCCTATGGCTACACCTTC
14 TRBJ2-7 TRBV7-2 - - CASSLAPQGPEQYF TGTGCCAGCAGCTTAGCACCACAGGGACCCGAGCAGTACTTC
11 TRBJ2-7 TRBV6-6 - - CASSQRHEQYF TGTGCCAGCAGTCAGCGACACGAGCAGTACTTC
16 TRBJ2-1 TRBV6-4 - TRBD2 CASSARLAVGRDEQFF TGTGCCAGCAGTGCGCGACTAGCGGTCGGGAGGGATGAGCAGTTCTTC
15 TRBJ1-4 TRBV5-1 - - CASSLAAGNNEKLFF TGCGCCAGCAGCTTGGCGGCAGGGAATAATGAAAAACTGTTTTTT
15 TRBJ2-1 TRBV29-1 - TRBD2 CSAGLAGGSYNEQFF TGCAGCGCGGGACTAGCGGGGGGTTCCTACAATGAGCAGTTCTTC
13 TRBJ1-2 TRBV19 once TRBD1 CASSIAGTVSYTF TGTGCCAGTAGTATAGCCGGGACAGTGAGCTACACCTTC
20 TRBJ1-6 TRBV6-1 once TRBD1 CASSDTWTGASSSYNSPLHF TGTGCCAGCAGTGACACTTGGACAGGGGCTTCCAGCTCCTATAATTCACCCCTCCACTTT
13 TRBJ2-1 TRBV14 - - CASSHRDRFEQFF TGTGCCAGCAGCCACAGGGATAGGTTTGAGCAGTTCTTC
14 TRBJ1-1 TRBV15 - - CATSRDSSRDGAFF TGTGCCACCAGCAGAGATAGTAGCCGCGACGGGGCTTTCTTT
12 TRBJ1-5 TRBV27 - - CASSLLGEPQHF TGTGCCAGCAGTTTGTTAGGGGAGCCCCAGCATTTT
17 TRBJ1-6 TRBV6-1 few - CASSERPLRLAGSPLHF TGTGCCAGCAGTGAACGACCCCTCAGATTAGCGGGTTCACCCCTCCACTTT
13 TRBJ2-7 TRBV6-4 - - CASALWSTYEQYF TGTGCCAGCGCACTATGGTCAACCTACGAGCAGTACTTC
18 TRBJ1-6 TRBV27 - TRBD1 CASSLKTGGSSYNSPLHF TGTGCCAGCAGTTTAAAGACAGGGGGGAGCTCCTATAATTCACCCCTCCACTTT
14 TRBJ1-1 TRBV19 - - CASSMGQTNTEAFF TGTGCCAGTAGTATGGGTCAGACAAACACTGAAGCTTTCTTT